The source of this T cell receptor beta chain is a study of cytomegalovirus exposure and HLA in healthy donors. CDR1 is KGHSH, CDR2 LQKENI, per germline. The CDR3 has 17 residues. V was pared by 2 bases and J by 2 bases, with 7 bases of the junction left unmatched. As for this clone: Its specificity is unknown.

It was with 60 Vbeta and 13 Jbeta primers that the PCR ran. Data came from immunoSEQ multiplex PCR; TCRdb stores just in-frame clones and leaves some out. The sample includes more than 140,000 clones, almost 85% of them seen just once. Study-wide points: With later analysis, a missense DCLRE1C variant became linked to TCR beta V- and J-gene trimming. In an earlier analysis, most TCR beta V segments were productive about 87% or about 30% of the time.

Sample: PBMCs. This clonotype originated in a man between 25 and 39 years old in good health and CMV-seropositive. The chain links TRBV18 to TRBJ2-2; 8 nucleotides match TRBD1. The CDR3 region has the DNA TGTGCCAGCTCACCAGAGCTCGGACAGGGAAACACCGGGGAGCTGTTTTTT. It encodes CASSPELGQGNTGELFF.